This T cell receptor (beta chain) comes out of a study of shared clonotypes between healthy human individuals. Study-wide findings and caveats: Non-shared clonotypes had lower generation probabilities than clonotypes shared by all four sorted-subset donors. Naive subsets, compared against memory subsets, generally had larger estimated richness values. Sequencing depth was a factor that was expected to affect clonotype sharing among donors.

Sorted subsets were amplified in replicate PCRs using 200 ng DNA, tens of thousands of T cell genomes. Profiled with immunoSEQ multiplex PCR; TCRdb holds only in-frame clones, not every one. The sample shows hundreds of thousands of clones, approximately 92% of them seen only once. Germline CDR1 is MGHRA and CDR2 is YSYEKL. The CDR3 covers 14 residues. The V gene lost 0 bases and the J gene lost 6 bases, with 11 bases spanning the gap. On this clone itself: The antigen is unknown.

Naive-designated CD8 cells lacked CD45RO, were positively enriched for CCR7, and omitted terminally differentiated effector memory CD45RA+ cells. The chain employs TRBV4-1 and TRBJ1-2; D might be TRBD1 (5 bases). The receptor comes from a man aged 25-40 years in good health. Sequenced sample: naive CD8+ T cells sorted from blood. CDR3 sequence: CASSQDRGTHGYTF. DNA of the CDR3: TGCGCCAGCAGCCAAGATCGAGGGACCCATGGCTACACCTTC.